What follows are 5 T cell receptor beta chains derived from one specimen sequenced in a study of metastatic and nonmetastatic thyroid tumors. Thyroid surgery was preceded by no treatment in any patient. TCRdb re-clonotyped the PCR reads through MiXCR. Among more than 15,000 clones listed, about a quarter were seen once. The sample taken for sequencing was tumor tissue. The receptors were gathered from a female donor with papillary thyroid cancer or a benign thyroid nodule (not recorded which). Some clones in this sample may be carry-over from other donors' samples.

The rearrangement joins TRBV4-2 to TRBJ1-1; D may be TRBD1 (5 bases). The CDR3 is 15 residues long. The germline V and J ends were trimmed by 0 bases and 1 base, with 9 bases remaining between them. Germline V lookup: CDR1 LGHNA, CDR2 YNFKEQ. The CDR3 bases are TGTGCCAGCAGCCAAGATTATACAGGGAACACTGAAGCTTTCTTT. This gives the protein CASSQDYTGNTEAFF.

The V call is TRBV5-1, the J call TRBJ2-7, with D possibly being TRBD1 (5 bases). Germline V CDR1 and CDR2: SGHRS, YFSETQ. The V gene lost 8 bases and the J gene lost 2 bases, with 20 bases spanning the gap. The CDR3 has 15 amino acids. The DNA for the CDR3 is TGCGCCAGTATCGCCCTGTTGGGGCGGACCTACGAGCAGTACTTC. This gives the protein CASIALLGRTYEQYF.

This clone came up many times. The V gene is TRBV2, the J gene TRBJ1-5; D gene ambiguous. V lost 2 bases and J lost 0, with 8 bases in between. CDR1 and CDR2 (germline): SNHLY, FYNNEI. The CDR3 length is 15 residues. CDR3 region: CASSENGFSNQPQHF. In DNA form, the CDR3 reads TGTGCCAGCAGTGAAAATGGGTTTAGCAATCAGCCCCAGCATTTT.

This clone was seen a few times. The genes are TRBV12-3 or TRBV12-4 and TRBJ2-7; tentatively, D is TRBD1 (7 bases). The CDR3 runs 17 residues. Trimming removed 4 bases from V and 3 bases from J, with 22 bases in between. The CDR3 loop reads CASSCSMLRQGGYEQYF. CDR3 DNA sequence: TGTGCCAGCAGTTGCTCAATGCTAAGGCAGGGGGGCTACGAGCAGTACTTC.

About this clone itself: With a much larger clone just one base away, this may be a read error. The same CDR3 also results from other DNA sequences found in this sample. V is TRBV30 and J is TRBJ2-2, with a tentative D call TRBD2 (6 bases). Germline V lookup: CDR1 GTSNPN, CDR2 SVGIG (reference sequence). This CDR3 contains 14 residues. The CDR3 loop reads CASTRDGGTGELFF. The CDR3 nucleotides read TGCGCCTCCACCCGGGACGGAGGGACCGGGGAGCTGTTTTTT.